This entry lists 32 T cell receptor beta chains sequenced from one sample in a study of control samples from healthy donors and cancer patients. Repertoires were generated with immunoSEQ multiplex PCR, while TCRdb's copy carries only in-frame clones and drops some. In the table there are about 12,000 clones, around 87% of which are singletons. Sequenced sample: formalin-fixed, paraffin-embedded tissue. These receptors all stem from a male donor with melanoma.

The V gene is TRBV3-1 (or the pseudogene TRBV3-2), the J gene TRBJ2-7, with TRBD1 matching over 11 bases. Germline V gene data show CDR1 as LGHDT and CDR2 as YNNKEL (reference sequence). The CDR3 runs 15 residues. V lost 2 bases, J lost 3 bases, and 3 bases stayed unmatched. CDR3 loop: CASSQPGQGGYEQYF. The DNA of the CDR3 is TGTGCCAGCAGCCAACCGGGACAGGGGGGCTACGAGCAGTACTTC.

The CDR3 sequence is CASSSYSEAPSYEQYF. CDR3 coding DNA: TGTGCCAGCAGCTCATACAGCGAAGCTCCCTCCTACGAGCAGTACTTC. The chain employs TRBV7-9 and TRBJ2-7; D is unresolved. The CDR3 is 16 amino acids. Germline V gene lookup returns CDR1 SEHNR and CDR2 FQNEAQ (reference sequence). V dropped 4 bases and J dropped 0 bases, with 16 bases sitting between them.

As regards this clone: Germline is not matched at one junction end, which may reflect a read error. This chain connects TRBV6-5 to TRBJ2-3, with D possibly matching TRBD2 (5 bases). This CDR3 has 14 residues. CDR1 and CDR2 (germline): MNHEY, SVGAGI. The CDR3 loop reads CASSPYGSTYTQYF. In DNA, the CDR3 is TGTGCCAGCAGTCCGTATGGGAGCACATATACGCAGTATTTT.

This chain joins TRBV5-6 and TRBJ1-5, with unresolved D. The germline V and J ends were trimmed by 1 base and 0 bases, with 8 bases remaining between them. In germline, CDR1 is SGHDT, CDR2 YYEEEE. This CDR3 spans 15 amino acids. Here the CDR3 DNA reads TGTGCCAGCAGCTTGTGGACCGCTAGCAATCAGCCCCAGCATTTT. Translation: CASSLWTASNQPQHF.

The J gene is TRBJ2-6, the V gene TRBV21-1; whether TRBD2, the table's D call, matches the DNA was not checked. TRBV21-1 is a listed pseudogene. The CDR3 has 15 residues. DNA of the CDR3: TGTGCCAGCAGGGAGAGGGTGCCTTGGGCCAACGTCCTGACTTTC. Its translation is CASRERVPWANVLTF.

The rearrangement links TRBV23-1 to TRBJ1-1; perhaps TRBD1 as D (6 bases). TRBV23-1 is an ORF; its function is uncertain. The length of the CDR3 is 13 residues. V dropped 9 bases and J dropped 1 base, with 12 bases sitting between them. CDR3 bases: TGCGCCAGAGAGACAGGCCCGAACACTGAAGCTTTCTTT. It encodes CARETGPNTEAFF.

This chain links TRBV5-1 with TRBJ2-7; 10 nucleotides line up with TRBD1. Unmatched junction bases numbered 10, after V lost 4 bases and J lost 9 bases. Per the germline V gene, CDR1 is SGHRS and CDR2 is YFSETQ. The CDR3 extends over 14 amino acids. In DNA form, the CDR3 reads TGCGCCAGCAGCATAGGACAGGGGGACTCTCGGCAGTACTTC. It is translated as CASSIGQGDSRQYF.

V and J are TRBV15 and TRBJ2-5; D is possibly TRBD1 or TRBD2 (6 bases each). This CDR3 has 14 residues. V lost 0 bases to trimming and J lost 11 bases, with 16 bases between them. Germline V CDR1 and CDR2: LNHNV, YYDKDF (reference sequence). CDR3 DNA: TGTGCCACCAGCAGAGAGGAGGGACATTTACGGCAGTACTTC. This sequence encodes CATSREEGHLRQYF.

The rearrangement links TRBV19 to TRBJ2-1; 12 bases match TRBD2. Germline CDR1 is LNHDA and CDR2 is SQIVND (reference sequence). The CDR3 is made up of 17 amino acids. Trimming cost V 4 bases and J 0 bases; bases outside gene matches: 4. The CDR3 here is CASSTSGRGSSYNEQFF. The CDR3, as DNA: TGTGCCAGTAGTACTAGCGGGAGGGGGAGCTCCTACAATGAGCAGTTCTTC.

This chain uses TRBV2 with TRBJ2-3, with 9 positions matching TRBD2. Germline V gene lookup returns CDR1 SNHLY and CDR2 FYNNEI. The CDR3 has 18 residues. Trimming at V came to 3 bases and at J to 0 bases, leaving 10 bases not matched to a gene. CDR3 sequence reads: CASSEGLAAASSTDTQYF. CDR3 sequence (DNA): TGTGCCAGCAGTGAGGGACTAGCAGCCGCATCTAGCACAGATACGCAGTATTTT.

The rearrangement uses TRBV18 and TRBJ2-1; 7 nucleotides align to TRBD1. This CDR3 region has 20 residues. Per germline, CDR1 KGHSH and CDR2 LQKENI. The V gene end was trimmed by 6 bases and the J gene end by 6 bases; junction bases not matched to a gene: 26. CDR3 DNA: TGTGCCAGCTCCCCCCCACAAACTAGGACAGGTCTCTTTTGGGGCAATGAGCAGTTCTTC. It codes for CASSPPQTRTGLFWGNEQFF. The full variable domain, with the rest looked up from reference TRBV18 and TRBJ2-1, is NAGVMQNPRHLVRRRGQEARLRCSPMKGHSHVYWYRQLPEEGLKFMVYLQKENIIDESGMPKERFSAEFPKEGPSILRIQQVVRGDSAAYFCASSPPQTRTGLFWGNEQFFGPGTRLTVL.

V is TRBV6-5 and J is TRBJ2-2; weak D call: TRBD2 (5 bases). This CDR3 has 14 amino acids. V was trimmed by 7 bases and J by 7 bases, leaving 16 bases between them. Germline lookup yields CDR1 MNHEY and CDR2 SVGAGI. The CDR3 DNA follows: TGTGCCAGCAACCCTCAAGTCGACTACGGGGAGCTGTTTTTT. This encodes CASNPQVDYGELFF.

The rearrangement links TRBV19 to TRBJ2-7; D is undetermined. The V end was cut by 3 bases, the J end by 2 bases, with 23 bases between. The CDR3 runs to 18 residues. Germline CDR1 LNHDA, CDR2 SQIVND (reference sequence). The CDR3 loop reads CASSMAGSVARIPYEQYF. CDR3 sequence (DNA): TGTGCCAGTAGTATGGCCGGCTCCGTCGCTAGGATTCCCTACGAGCAGTACTTC.

The V gene is TRBV11-2, the J gene TRBJ2-2, with no clear D. The CDR3 loop spans 16 amino acids. Germline V gene sequence: CDR1 SGHAT, CDR2 FQNNGV. The V end lost 0 bases, the J end lost 4 bases, and 12 bases lay between the germline ends. CDR3: CASSLDGPLSTGELFF. DNA of the CDR3: TGTGCCAGCAGCTTAGACGGTCCTCTGAGCACCGGGGAGCTGTTTTTT.

The CDR3 nucleotides read TGCAGTGCTAGTGGCGGGAGGGCTTCCAATGAGCAGTTCTTC. It translates to CSASGGRASNEQFF. The chain is built from TRBV20-1 and TRBJ2-1, with 9 bases lining up with TRBD2. The V gene end was trimmed by 3 bases and the J gene end by 6 bases; junction bases not matched to a gene: 6. The CDR3 is 14 amino acids. Germline-derived CDR1 and CDR2 are DFQATT and SNEGSKA (reference sequence).

As DNA, the CDR3 is TGTGCCAGCAGCGTCACAGGGGGACAAGAGACCCAGTACTTC. Translating gives CASSVTGGQETQYF. The chain uses TRBV9 and TRBJ2-5; 8 positions agree with TRBD1. Germline CDR1 SGDLS, CDR2 YYNGEE. The CDR3 has 14 residues. V trimming: 2 bases; J trimming: 2 bases; junction bases outside the gene matches: 2.

In its sample, this clone was seen once. The chain is built from TRBV7-8 and TRBJ2-5; unclear D gene. Germline V gene sequence: CDR1 SGHVS, CDR2 FQNEAQ. The CDR3 totals 14 residues. V was pared by 0 bases and J by 4 bases, with 9 bases between. This chain's CDR3 is CASSLALAVETQYF. The DNA of the CDR3 is TGTGCCAGCAGCTTAGCATTGGCAGTAGAGACCCAGTACTTC.

In its sample, this clone was seen once. The rearrangement uses TRBV11-3 and TRBJ1-1; D unclear. The germline V gene encodes CDR1 SGHNT and CDR2 YENEEA. This CDR3 is built from 13 residues. Between the trimmed V and J ends, which lost 2 bases and 5 bases, there was a span of 9 bases. CDR3 loop: CASSLSRGTEAFF. CDR3 nucleotide sequence: TGTGCCAGCAGCTTAAGTCGAGGGACTGAAGCTTTCTTT. The full variable domain, its missing parts supplied by reference TRBV11-3 and TRBJ1-1, is EAGVVQSPRYKIIEKKQPVAFWCNPISGHNTLYWYLQNLGQGPELLIRYENEEAVDDSQLPKDRFSAERLKGVDSTLKIQPAELGDSAVYLCASSLSRGTEAFFGQGTRLTVV.

The V gene is TRBV14, the J gene TRBJ2-6; D is unresolved. The CDR3 contains 15 residues. The germline gives CDR1 SGHDN, CDR2 FVKESK. V was cut by 4 bases and J by 1 base, with 8 bases left in between. CDR3 region: CASSPTVSGANVLTF. The DNA for the CDR3 is TGTGCCAGCAGCCCCACGGTGTCTGGGGCCAACGTCCTGACTTTC.

The chain uses TRBV4-3 and TRBJ2-1; D gene unclear. V was trimmed by 1 base and J by 9 bases, leaving 7 bases between them. Germline CDR1 reads LGHNA; CDR2 reads YSLEER. The CDR3 has 12 residues. The CDR3 sequence is CASSQVRGEQFF. DNA of the CDR3: TGCGCCAGCAGCCAAGTCCGTGGTGAGCAGTTCTTC.

This clone was counted once. The chain joins TRBV7-9 to TRBJ1-1; D is unclear. Per germline, CDR1 SEHNR and CDR2 FQNEAQ (reference sequence). The CDR3 length is 16 residues. Deletions cut 5 bases from V and 2 bases from J, with 18 bases between. This chain's CDR3 is CASSAPLGQINTEAFF. The CDR3 DNA reads TGTGCCAGCAGCGCCCCCTTGGGTCAGATTAACACTGAAGCTTTCTTT.

CDR3 protein: CASSFTGGTDTQYF. DNA for the CDR3: TGTGCCAGCAGCTTTACGGGAGGAACAGATACGCAGTATTTT. The V call is TRBV13, the J call TRBJ2-3; 7 bases are shared with TRBD2. Germline V CDR1 and CDR2: PRHDT, FYEKMQ (reference sequence). This CDR3 has 14 amino acids. The V segment lost 3 bases and the J segment 3 bases; nucleotides outside the gene matches: 3. Supplemented by reference TRBV13 and TRBJ2-3, the full variable domain reads AAGVIQSPRHLIKEKRETATLKCYPIPRHDTVYWYQQGPGQDPQFLISFYEKMQSDKGSIPDRFSAQQFSDYHSELNMSSLELGDSALYFCASSFTGGTDTQYFGPGTRLTVL.

The chain is built from TRBV12-5 and TRBJ2-2; 11 positions match TRBD2. V gave up 6 bases and J gave up 5 bases; unmatched junction bases: 8. Germline-derived CDR1 and CDR2 are LGHNT and FRNRAP. The CDR3 loop spans 16 amino acids. The CDR3 coding sequence is TGTGCTAGTGGGCGAGCGGCTAGCGGGGGGACCGGGGAGCTGTTTTTT. It translates to CASGRAASGGTGELFF.

The chain carries TRBV24-1 and TRBJ2-2; perhaps D is TRBD1 or TRBD2 (5 bases each). This CDR3 has 15 residues. V lost 3 bases, J lost 4 bases, and 11 bases lay in between. Germline V gene data show CDR1 as KGHDR and CDR2 as SFDVKD. This CDR3 is CATSDSQGATGELFF. The CDR3 bases are TGTGCCACCAGTGATAGTCAGGGAGCCACCGGGGAGCTGTTTTTT.

Concerning this clone: Relative to the germline gene, one junction end is altered; a read error may explain this. This chain joins TRBV3-1 (or the pseudogene TRBV3-2) and TRBJ2-3, with D possibly TRBD2 on 5 matching bases. Germline loops: CDR1 LGHDT, CDR2 YNNKEL (reference sequence). The CDR3 length is 14 residues. This chain's CDR3 is CASSQEYLVASRDF. CDR3 DNA sequence: TGTGCCAGCAGCCAAGAATACCTCGTAGCGTCGCGCGATTTT.

V is TRBV5-6 and J is TRBJ2-1; D might be TRBD1 or TRBD2, each matching 5 bases. The CDR3 spans 15 residues. V lost 0 bases and J 9 bases, leaving 16 bases between the germline ends. Germline V gives CDR1 SGHDT, CDR2 YYEEEE. CDR3 amino acids: CASSLAGGSLLEQFF. CDR3 coding DNA: TGTGCCAGCAGCTTGGCTGGGGGTAGCTTACTTGAGCAGTTCTTC. Filled out from reference TRBV5-6 and TRBJ2-1, the complete variable domain reads DAGVTQSPTHLIKTRGQQVTLRCSPKSGHDTVSWYQQALGQGPQFIFQYYEEEERQRGNFPDRFSGHQFPNYSSELNVNALLLGDSALYLCASSLAGGSLLEQFFGPGTRLTVL.

V and J are TRBV18 and TRBJ2-1; 9 nucleotides match TRBD2. V lost 2 bases, J lost 4 bases, and 3 bases stayed unmatched. In germline, CDR1 is KGHSH, CDR2 LQKENI. This CDR3 region has 15 residues. CDR3 in DNA: TGTGCCAGCTCACCATCTAGCGGGAAGTACAATGAGCAGTTCTTC. This codes for CASSPSSGKYNEQFF.

This chain uses TRBV19 with TRBJ1-1; D uncertain. Deletions cut 6 bases from V and 10 bases from J, with 12 bases between. This CDR3 region has 11 residues. Germline-derived CDR1 and CDR2 are LNHDA and SQIVND (reference sequence). The CDR3 region has the DNA TGTGCCAGTAGAGGCAACGAGGGAGCTTTCTTT. This codes for CASRGNEGAFF. Full variable domain (outside the CDR3, taken from reference TRBV19 and TRBJ1-1): DGGITQSPKYLFRKEGQNVTLSCEQNLNHDAMYWYRQDPGQGLRLIYYSQIVNDFQKGDIAEGYSVSREKKESFPLTVTSAQKNPTAFYLCASRGNEGAFFGQGTRLTVV.

The CDR3 loop is CASSPDRGHTEAFF. The CDR3 nucleotides read TGCGCCAGCAGCCCAGACAGGGGTCACACTGAAGCTTTCTTT. The rearrangement uses TRBV5-1 and TRBJ1-1; 8 nucleotides agree with TRBD1. Germline V CDR1 and CDR2: SGHRS, YFSETQ. The junction had 5 bases not matched to a gene; V was cut back by 4 bases and J by 3 bases. The CDR3 length is 14 residues.

This chain links TRBV19 with TRBJ1-5; D gene uncertain. Trimming cost V 3 bases and J 0 bases, with 15 bases left between them. This CDR3 spans 17 amino acids. CDR1 is LNHDA, CDR2 SQIVND, per germline (reference sequence). In nucleotides, the CDR3 is TGTGCCAGTAGTATCCCCGCCAGGTCTGATAGCAATCAGCCCCAGCATTTT. It is translated as CASSIPARSDSNQPQHF.

This sequence joins TRBV3-1 (or the pseudogene TRBV3-2) and TRBJ1-1; 9 bases match TRBD1. J gave up 8 bases and V 4 bases, and 14 bases lay outside the gene matches. This CDR3 spans 16 amino acids. The germline CDR1 and CDR2 sequences are LGHDT and YNNKEL (reference sequence). The CDR3 DNA is TGTGCCAGCAGCCCGAGGACCGGACAGGGGTCCCTGGAAGCTTTCTTT. Residues: CASSPRTGQGSLEAFF.

The J gene is TRBJ1-3, the V gene TRBV29-1, with D tentatively TRBD1 (5 bases). V was shortened by 4 bases and J by 2 bases, with 6 bases between the two germline ends. From germline, CDR1 is SQVTM and CDR2 ANQGSEA. CDR3 length: 12 residues. DNA of the CDR3: TGCAGCGTTGGGACAACTGGAAACACCATATATTTT. Translation gives CSVGTTGNTIYF.